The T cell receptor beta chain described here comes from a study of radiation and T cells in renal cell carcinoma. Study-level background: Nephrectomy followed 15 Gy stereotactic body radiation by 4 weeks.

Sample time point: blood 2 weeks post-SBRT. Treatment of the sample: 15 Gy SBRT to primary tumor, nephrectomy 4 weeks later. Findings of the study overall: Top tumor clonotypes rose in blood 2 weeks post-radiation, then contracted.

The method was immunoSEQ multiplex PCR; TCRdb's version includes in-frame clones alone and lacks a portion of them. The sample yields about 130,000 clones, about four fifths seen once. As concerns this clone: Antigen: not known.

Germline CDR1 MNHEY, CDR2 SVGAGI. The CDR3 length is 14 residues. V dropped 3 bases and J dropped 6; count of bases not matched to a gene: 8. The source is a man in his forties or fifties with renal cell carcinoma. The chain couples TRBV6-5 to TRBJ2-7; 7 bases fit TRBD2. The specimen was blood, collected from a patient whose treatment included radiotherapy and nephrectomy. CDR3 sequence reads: CASSYGGSIGEQYF. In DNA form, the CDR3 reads TGTGCCAGCAGTTATGGCGGGAGCATCGGCGAGCAGTACTTC.